The text below deals with one T cell receptor beta chain. V was pared by 3 bases and J by 9 bases, with 7 bases of the junction left unmatched. Germline V CDR1 and CDR2: GTSNPN, SVGIG (reference sequence). The length of the CDR3 is 14 residues. The sample is drawn from a study of blood T cell repertoires in COVID-19. Study-wide context: PBMCs, B-cell-depleted T cells, or T cells provided the cDNA or gDNA that made up the material.

In terms of age and location, participants ranged from roughly 18 to 89 years and lived in 24 US areas. Cohorts were determined from participant-reported clinical history. Original processing methods: Reference gene primer amplification gave nucleated cell count estimates. Measured with immunoSEQ multiplex PCR; TCRdb has only the in-frame clones, and not every one. For V, J and clone size, that table is used; D and trimming come from the DNA. The sample holds roughly 430,000 clones, roughly 86% seen once. The sequence was obtained from a woman between 40 and 55 years old with acute COVID-19. The sample consisted of PBMCs or T cells enriched from blood (not recorded which). The gene calls are TRBV30 and TRBJ1-6, with TRBD1 matching 8 bases. This chain's CDR3 is CAWSDRGGSSPLHF. In DNA, the CDR3 is TGTGCCTGGAGCGACAGGGGAGGTAGTTCACCCCTCCACTTT.